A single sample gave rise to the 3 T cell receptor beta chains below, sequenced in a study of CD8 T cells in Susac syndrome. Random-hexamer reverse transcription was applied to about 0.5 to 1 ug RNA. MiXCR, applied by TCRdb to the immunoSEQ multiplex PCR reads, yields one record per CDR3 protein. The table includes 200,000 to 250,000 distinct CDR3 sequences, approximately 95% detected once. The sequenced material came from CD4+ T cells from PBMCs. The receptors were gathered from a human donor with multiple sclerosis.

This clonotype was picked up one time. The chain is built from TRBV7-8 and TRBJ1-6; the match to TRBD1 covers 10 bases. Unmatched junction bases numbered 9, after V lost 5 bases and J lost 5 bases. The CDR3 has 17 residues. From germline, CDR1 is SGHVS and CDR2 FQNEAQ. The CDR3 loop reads CASSPRGGQGNNSPLHF. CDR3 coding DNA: TGTGCCAGCAGCCCCAGGGGGGGACAGGGGAATAATTCACCCCTCCACTTT.

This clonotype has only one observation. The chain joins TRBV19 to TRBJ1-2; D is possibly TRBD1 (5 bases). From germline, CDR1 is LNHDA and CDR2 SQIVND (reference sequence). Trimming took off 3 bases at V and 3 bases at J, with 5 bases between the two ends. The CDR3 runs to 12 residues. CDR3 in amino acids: CASSMTDYGYTF. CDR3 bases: TGTGCCAGTAGTATGACAGACTATGGCTACACCTTC.

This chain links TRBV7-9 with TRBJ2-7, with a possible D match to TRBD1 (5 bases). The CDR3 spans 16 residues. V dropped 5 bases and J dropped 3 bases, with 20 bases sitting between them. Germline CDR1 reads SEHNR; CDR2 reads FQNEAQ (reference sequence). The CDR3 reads CASSPDRWTNIYEQYV. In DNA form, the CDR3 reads TGTGCCAGCAGCCCAGATCGGTGGACAAACATCTACGAGCAGTACGTC.